Below, 24 T cell receptor beta chains from the same sample are listed, as sequenced in a study of blood T cell repertoires in COVID-19. Generated by immunoSEQ multiplex PCR, the TCRdb table keeps only in-frame clones and is missing some. The data show around 250,000 clones, around 90% seen once. The sample taken for sequencing was peripheral blood. The receptors come from a woman aged 55 to 70 with COVID-19, enrolled during active disease.

As DNA, the CDR3 is TGTGCCTGGAGGAGCAACTACGAGCAGTACTTC. Protein product: CAWRSNYEQYF. The rearrangement uses TRBV30 and TRBJ2-7, with D uncertain. V lost 3 bases to trimming and J lost 3 bases, with 6 bases between them. The germline gives CDR1 GTSNPN, CDR2 SVGIG (reference sequence). The CDR3 covers 11 residues. Full variable domain (outside the CDR3, taken from reference TRBV30 and TRBJ2-7): SQTIHQWPATLVQPVGSPLSLECTVEGTSNPNLYWYRQAAGRGLQLLFYSVGIGQISSEVPQNLSASRPQDRQFILSSKKLLLSDSGFYLCAWRSNYEQYFGPGTRLTVT.

This clone was seen a handful of times. In the same sample, other DNA sequences code for this CDR3. The CDR3 loop is CASSVGQGGYGYTF. CDR3 DNA: TGTGCCAGCAGCGTAGGGCAGGGAGGATATGGCTACACCTTC. The J gene is TRBJ1-2, the V gene TRBV9; D possibly corresponds to TRBD1 (5 bases). V was shortened by 0 bases and J by 5 bases, with 11 bases between the two germline ends. CDR3 length: 14 residues. Per germline, CDR1 SGDLS and CDR2 YYNGEE.

The rearrangement joins TRBV7-2 to TRBJ2-1; D remains ambiguous. Germline CDR1 and CDR2: SGHTA and FQGNSA. The CDR3 sequence is 16 residues long. With 1 base removed from V and 1 base from J, the gap between germline ends came to 11 bases. The CDR3 DNA follows: TGTGCCAGCAGCTTAGTTCTCCGGGTGTCCTACAATGAGCAGTTCTTC. This gives the protein CASSLVLRVSYNEQFF.

The rearrangement links TRBV10-3 to TRBJ2-7; tentatively, D is TRBD2 (7 bases). Germline V gene data show CDR1 as ENHRY and CDR2 as SYGVKD. V gave up 10 bases and J gave up 5 bases, with 24 bases separating them. The CDR3 contains 15 residues. For the CDR3, the DNA is TGTGCCACGCAGGGTCGCGGGGGCCTATCGGACGAGCAGTACTTC. Amino acid sequence: CATQGRGGLSDEQYF.

This chain links TRBV30 with TRBJ2-5; D possibly corresponds to TRBD1 (5 bases). The germline V and J ends were trimmed by 3 bases and 4 bases, with 6 bases remaining between them. The germline V gene has CDR1 GTSNPN and CDR2 SVGIG (reference sequence). This CDR3 is built from 11 residues. As DNA, the CDR3 is TGTGCCTGGAGCAGGGTAGAGACCCAGTACTTC. It codes for CAWSRVETQYF.

This chain joins TRBV14 and TRBJ1-2, with 7 nucleotides matching TRBD1. V lost 1 base to trimming and J lost 4 bases; unmatched junction nucleotides: 3. The CDR3 runs 14 residues. In germline, CDR1 is SGHDN, CDR2 FVKESK. This CDR3 is CASSQAAGGYGYTF. In DNA form, the CDR3 reads TGTGCCAGCAGCCAAGCCGCAGGGGGCTATGGCTACACCTTC.

The chain couples TRBV5-1 to TRBJ2-7; 9 bases line up with TRBD1. CDR1 is SGHRS, CDR2 YFSETQ, per germline. The V and J ends lost 3 bases and 5 bases, in that order; junction bases with no gene match: 12. The CDR3 is 16 amino acids. DNA for the CDR3: TGCGCCAGCAGCTCGGACGGACAGGGGAATCTCCACGAGCAGTACTTC. Translation: CASSSDGQGNLHEQYF.

The J gene is TRBJ2-7, the V gene TRBV7-2; D unclear. The CDR3 consists of 12 residues. The V gene lost 2 bases and the J gene lost 6 bases, with 8 bases spanning the gap. CDR1 and CDR2 (germline): SGHTA, FQGNSA. The CDR3 bases are TGTGCCAGCAGCTTAAGAGTAAGCGAGCAGTACTTC. As protein: CASSLRVSEQYF. Based on the CDR3 plus reference TRBV7-2 and TRBJ2-7, the full variable domain is GAGVSQSPSNKVTEKGKDVELRCDPISGHTALYWYRQSLGQGLEFLIYFQGNSAPDKSGLPSDRFSAERTGGSVSTLTIQRTQQEDSAVYLCASSLRVSEQYFGPGTRLTVT.

The gene calls are TRBV12-5 and TRBJ2-7, with D possibly matching TRBD2 (7 bases). V was shortened by 0 bases and J by 6 bases, with 12 bases between the two germline ends. CDR3 size: 14 residues. The V gene's germline CDR1 is LGHNT and CDR2 FRNRAP. The CDR3 nucleotides read TGTGCTAGTGGTTTGGTTGCGGGGGCTCCCGAGCAGTACTTC. Translated, it gives CASGLVAGAPEQYF.

This rearrangement joins TRBV5-1 to TRBJ2-1; D is unresolved. Germline lookup yields CDR1 SGHRS and CDR2 YFSETQ. The CDR3 spans 15 residues. The V and J ends lost 6 bases and 2 bases respectively, with 15 bases between them. CDR3 in DNA: TGCGCCAGCACGCTACAAGCGAATGCCTACAATGAGCAGTTCTTC. It translates to CASTLQANAYNEQFF.

The chain uses TRBV10-3 and TRBJ1-2; 8 nucleotides agree with TRBD1. The ends lost 0 bases at V and 0 bases at J; junction bases unmatched: 6. CDR3 length equals 17 residues. Per germline, CDR1 ENHRY and CDR2 SYGVKD. Written as DNA, the CDR3 is TGTGCCATCAGTGAGTCCGGGCAGGACAGGGCTAACTATGGCTACACCTTC. Translated, it gives CAISESGQDRANYGYTF.

The chain has TRBV7-9 and TRBJ2-3, with 9 bases that match TRBD1. The V and J ends lost 5 bases and 10 bases, in that order; junction bases with no gene match: 7. The CDR3 has 13 amino acids. The germline V gene encodes CDR1 SEHNR and CDR2 FQNEAQ (reference sequence). The CDR3 DNA is TGTGCCAGCAGCGGACTGGGACAGGGACCGCAGTATTTT. It translates to CASSGLGQGPQYF.

This clone appeared a single time. The chain is built from TRBV6-5 and TRBJ2-7; 14 bases are shared with TRBD2. The CDR3 covers 14 residues. From germline, CDR1 is MNHEY and CDR2 SVGAGI. The ends lost 8 bases at V and 4 bases at J; junction bases unmatched: 4. CDR3 bases: TGTGCCAGCGGACGACTAGCGGGGGGGTACGAGCAGTACTTC. The encoded protein is CASGRLAGGYEQYF.

The chain carries TRBV6-5 and TRBJ2-5; the D is unclear. The CDR3 is made up of 15 amino acids. Germline lookup yields CDR1 MNHEY and CDR2 SVGAGI. Between the trimmed V and J ends, which lost 6 bases and 2 bases, there was a span of 16 bases. CDR3 residues: CASSSRDTIQETQYF. CDR3 bases: TGTGCCAGCAGCTCCCGAGACACGATACAAGAGACCCAGTACTTC.

The rearrangement links TRBV9 to TRBJ2-1; tentatively, D is TRBD1 (5 bases). Deletions cut 4 bases from V and 4 bases from J, with 18 bases between. Germline V gene lookup returns CDR1 SGDLS and CDR2 YYNGEE. The CDR3 contains 16 residues. CDR3 sequence (DNA): TGTGCCAGCAGCCACTCAGGGCAGGGTTCATACAATGAGCAGTTCTTC. It encodes CASSHSGQGSYNEQFF.

V and J are TRBV7-9 and TRBJ1-1; the D is unclear. Germline CDR1 is SEHNR and CDR2 is FQNEAQ (reference sequence). V lost 0 bases to trimming and J lost 5 bases, with 7 bases between them. CDR3 length: 13 amino acids. As DNA, the CDR3 is TGTGCCAGCAGCTTAGCGGAGGTAACTGAAGCTTTCTTT. Translation gives CASSLAEVTEAFF.

The chain carries TRBV7-2 and TRBJ2-1; 8 bases align to TRBD1. V trimming: 1 base; J trimming: 4 bases; junction bases outside the gene matches: 12. Germline CDR1 SGHTA, CDR2 FQGNSA. The CDR3 sequence is 18 residues long. The CDR3 DNA follows: TGTGCCAGCAGCTTAGTGGGAAGGGTCAGGGGGCCGTACAATGAGCAGTTCTTC. This sequence encodes CASSLVGRVRGPYNEQFF.

This clone was seen a single time. J is TRBJ1-3 and V is TRBV4-1; TRBD1 is a possible D gene (5 bases). Trimming left V 8 bases short and J 0 bases short, with 11 bases between. The CDR3 has 14 residues. Germline V gene lookup returns CDR1 MGHRA and CDR2 YSYEKL. DNA of the CDR3: TGCGCCAGCGTTAGACAGTTCTCTGGAAACACCATATATTTT. Protein: CASVRQFSGNTIYF.

The V gene is TRBV7-2, the J gene TRBJ2-7; 8 bases map to TRBD2. The CDR3 extends over 15 amino acids. Germline CDR1 reads SGHTA; CDR2 reads FQGNSA. V lost 5 bases and J lost 5; bases outside the gene matches: 11. The CDR3 region is CASSAAGRVSDEQYF. The CDR3 DNA is TGTGCCAGCAGCGCCGCCGGGAGGGTGTCGGACGAGCAGTACTTC. The whole variable domain, remainder taken from reference TRBV7-2 and TRBJ2-7, is GAGVSQSPSNKVTEKGKDVELRCDPISGHTALYWYRQSLGQGLEFLIYFQGNSAPDKSGLPSDRFSAERTGGSVSTLTIQRTQQEDSAVYLCASSAAGRVSDEQYFGPGTRLTVT.

CDR3 region: CASSTTDYGYTF. Written as DNA, the CDR3 is TGTGCCAGCAGCACCACGGACTATGGCTACACCTTC. The V call is TRBV7-9, the J call TRBJ1-2; D remains ambiguous. The CDR3 is 12 amino acids. The V and J ends lost 5 bases and 3 bases respectively, with 7 bases between them. The germline V gene encodes CDR1 SEHNR and CDR2 FQNEAQ (reference sequence).

The V call is TRBV7-2, the J call TRBJ1-3, with TRBD1 identical over 8 bases. This CDR3 has 16 residues. The J segment lost 0 bases and the V segment lost 5 bases, leaving 6 bases of the junction unmatched. CDR1 is SGHTA and CDR2 is FQGNSA in the germline V gene. The CDR3 sequence: CASSPRQGSSGNTIYF. CDR3 nucleotides: TGTGCCAGCAGCCCGAGACAGGGGAGCTCTGGAAACACCATATATTTT.

The genes are TRBV2 and TRBJ2-5; 9 positions match TRBD1. Germline V gene sequence: CDR1 SNHLY, CDR2 FYNNEI. The CDR3 sequence is 18 residues long. After removal of 5 bases from V and 5 bases from J, the junction contained 18 bases not matched to a gene. The CDR3 DNA follows: TGTGCCAGCAGTCTACGGGCTTCCGGGACAGGGTACCTCGAGACCCAGTACTTC. This codes for CASSLRASGTGYLETQYF.

This clone was seen only once. The chain combines TRBV14 with TRBJ2-3, with D unresolved. Trimming shortened V by 3 bases and J by 1 base, and 11 bases separated the two germline ends. CDR3 length: 15 amino acids. CDR1 and CDR2 from the germline V gene are SGHDN and FVKESK. The chain's CDR3 is CASSHRYGGTDTQYF. DNA for the CDR3: TGTGCCAGCAGCCACCGGTACGGTGGCACAGATACGCAGTATTTT.

The count of this clone is one. The chain links TRBV2 to TRBJ2-2; D remains unclear. This CDR3 is built from 11 residues. Germline CDR1 and CDR2: SNHLY and FYNNEI. Deletions cut 5 bases from V and 7 bases from J, with 5 bases between. CDR3 nucleotide sequence: TGTGCCAGCAGTACGGTCGGGGAGCTGTTTTTT. Amino acids: CASSTVGELFF.